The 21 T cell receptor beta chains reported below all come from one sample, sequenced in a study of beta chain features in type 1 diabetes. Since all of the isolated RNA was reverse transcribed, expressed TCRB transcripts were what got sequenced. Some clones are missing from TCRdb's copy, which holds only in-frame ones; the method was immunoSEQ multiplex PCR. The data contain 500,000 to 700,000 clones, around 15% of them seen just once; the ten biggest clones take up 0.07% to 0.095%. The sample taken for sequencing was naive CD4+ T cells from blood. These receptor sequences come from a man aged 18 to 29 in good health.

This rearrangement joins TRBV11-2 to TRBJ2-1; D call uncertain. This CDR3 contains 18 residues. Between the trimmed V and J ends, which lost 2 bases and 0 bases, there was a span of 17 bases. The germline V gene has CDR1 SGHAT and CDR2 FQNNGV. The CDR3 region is CASSLIIMDRSSYNEQFF. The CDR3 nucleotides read TGTGCCAGCAGCTTAATCATAATGGATCGGAGCTCCTACAATGAGCAGTTCTTC.

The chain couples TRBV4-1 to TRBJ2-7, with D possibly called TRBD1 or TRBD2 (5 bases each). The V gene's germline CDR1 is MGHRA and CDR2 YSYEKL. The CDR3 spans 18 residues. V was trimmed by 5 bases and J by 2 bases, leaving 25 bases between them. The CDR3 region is CASSYGVTRTRGTYEQYF. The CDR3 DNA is TGCGCCAGCAGCTACGGGGTGACAAGAACTAGGGGTACCTACGAGCAGTACTTC.

The CDR3 DNA reads as TGTGCCAGCAGCCCCCGGACTAGTACTGGGGCCAACGTCCTGACTTTC. This codes for CASSPRTSTGANVLTF. The V call is TRBV7-2, the J call TRBJ2-6, with TRBD2 matching over 7 bases. The CDR3 is 16 residues long. V shed 5 bases, J shed 2 bases, and the junction held 6 bases outside the gene matches. Per the germline V gene, CDR1 is SGHTA and CDR2 is FQGNSA.

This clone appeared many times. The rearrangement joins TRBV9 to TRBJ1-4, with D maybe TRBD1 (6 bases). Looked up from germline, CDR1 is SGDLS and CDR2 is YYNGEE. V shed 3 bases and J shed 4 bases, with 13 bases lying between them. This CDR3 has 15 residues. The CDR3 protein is CASSAQGQINEKLFF. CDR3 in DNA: TGTGCCAGCAGCGCACAGGGACAAATTAATGAAAAACTGTTTTTT.

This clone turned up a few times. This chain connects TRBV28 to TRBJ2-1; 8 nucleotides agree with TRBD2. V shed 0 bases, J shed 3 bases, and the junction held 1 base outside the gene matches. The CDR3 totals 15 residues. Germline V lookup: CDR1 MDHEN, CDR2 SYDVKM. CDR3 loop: CASSLWLAGYNEQFF. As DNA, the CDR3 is TGTGCCAGCAGTTTATGGCTAGCGGGCTACAATGAGCAGTTCTTC.

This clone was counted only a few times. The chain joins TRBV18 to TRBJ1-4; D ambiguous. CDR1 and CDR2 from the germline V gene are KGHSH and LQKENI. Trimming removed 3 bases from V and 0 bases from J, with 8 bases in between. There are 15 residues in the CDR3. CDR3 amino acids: CASSPYPATNEKLFF. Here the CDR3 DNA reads TGTGCCAGCTCACCCTATCCCGCAACTAATGAAAAACTGTTTTTT.

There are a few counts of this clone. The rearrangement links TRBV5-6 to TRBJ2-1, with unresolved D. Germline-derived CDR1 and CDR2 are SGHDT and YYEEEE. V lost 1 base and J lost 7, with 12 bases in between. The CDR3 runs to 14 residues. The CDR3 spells CASSLLSGSNEQFF. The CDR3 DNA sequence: TGTGCCAGCAGCTTGCTTTCCGGGTCGAATGAGCAGTTCTTC. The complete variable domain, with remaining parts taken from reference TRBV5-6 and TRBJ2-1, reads DAGVTQSPTHLIKTRGQQVTLRCSPKSGHDTVSWYQQALGQGPQFIFQYYEEEERQRGNFPDRFSGHQFPNYSSELNVNALLLGDSALYLCASSLLSGSNEQFFGPGTRLTVL.

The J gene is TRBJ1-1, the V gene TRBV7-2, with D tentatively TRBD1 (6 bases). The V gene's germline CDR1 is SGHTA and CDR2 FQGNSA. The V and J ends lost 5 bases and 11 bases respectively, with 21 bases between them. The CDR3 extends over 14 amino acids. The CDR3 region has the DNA TGTGCCAGCAGCCCACAATCCCAGGGGCTGGGGGCTTTCTTT. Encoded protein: CASSPQSQGLGAFF.

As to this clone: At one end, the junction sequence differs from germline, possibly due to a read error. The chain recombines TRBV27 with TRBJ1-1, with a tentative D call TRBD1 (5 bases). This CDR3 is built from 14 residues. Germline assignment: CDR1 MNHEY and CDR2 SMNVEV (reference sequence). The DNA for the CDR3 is TGTGCCAGCAGGACGGGGGGTTCGGCCCCTGAGGCTTTCTTT. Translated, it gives CASRTGGSAPEAFF.

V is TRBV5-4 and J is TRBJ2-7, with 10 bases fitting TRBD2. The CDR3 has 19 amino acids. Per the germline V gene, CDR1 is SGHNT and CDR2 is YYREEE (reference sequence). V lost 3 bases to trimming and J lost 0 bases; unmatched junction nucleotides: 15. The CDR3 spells CASSSTPLGLAPSSYEQYF. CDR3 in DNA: TGTGCCAGCAGCTCGACGCCCCTGGGACTAGCGCCGAGCTCCTACGAGCAGTACTTC.

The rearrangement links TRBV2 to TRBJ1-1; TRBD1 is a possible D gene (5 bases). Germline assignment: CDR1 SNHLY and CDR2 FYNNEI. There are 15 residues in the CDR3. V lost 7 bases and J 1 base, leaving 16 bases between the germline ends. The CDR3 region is CASTLTKGRNTEAFF. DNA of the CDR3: TGTGCCAGCACCCTAACGAAGGGACGGAACACTGAAGCTTTCTTT.

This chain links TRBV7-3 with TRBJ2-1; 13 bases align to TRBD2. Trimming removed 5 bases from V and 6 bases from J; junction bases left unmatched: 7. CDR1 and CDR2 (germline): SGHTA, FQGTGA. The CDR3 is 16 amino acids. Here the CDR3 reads CASSAPRTSGSNEQFF. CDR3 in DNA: TGTGCCAGCAGCGCACCCCGGACTAGCGGGAGCAATGAGCAGTTCTTC.

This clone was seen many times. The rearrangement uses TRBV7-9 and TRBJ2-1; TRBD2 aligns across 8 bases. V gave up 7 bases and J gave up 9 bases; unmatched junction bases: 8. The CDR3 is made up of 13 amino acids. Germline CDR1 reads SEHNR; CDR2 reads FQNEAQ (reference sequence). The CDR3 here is CASTWTSSGEQFF. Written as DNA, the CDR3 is TGTGCCAGCACCTGGACTAGCTCTGGTGAGCAGTTCTTC.

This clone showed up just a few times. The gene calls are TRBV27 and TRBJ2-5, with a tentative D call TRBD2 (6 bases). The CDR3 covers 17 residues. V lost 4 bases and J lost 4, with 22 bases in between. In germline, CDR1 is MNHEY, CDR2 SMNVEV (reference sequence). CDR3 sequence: CASSSLSVGRGLETQYF. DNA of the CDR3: TGTGCCAGCAGTTCCCTTTCGGTCGGGAGAGGCCTAGAGACCCAGTACTTC.

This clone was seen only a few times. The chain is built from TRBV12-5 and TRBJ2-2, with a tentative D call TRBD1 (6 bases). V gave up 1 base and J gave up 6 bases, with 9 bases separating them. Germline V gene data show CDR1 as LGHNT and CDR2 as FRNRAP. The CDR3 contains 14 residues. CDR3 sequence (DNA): TGTGCTAGTGGTTTGGCGCCAGGGGCCGGGGAGCTGTTTTTT. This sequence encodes CASGLAPGAGELFF.

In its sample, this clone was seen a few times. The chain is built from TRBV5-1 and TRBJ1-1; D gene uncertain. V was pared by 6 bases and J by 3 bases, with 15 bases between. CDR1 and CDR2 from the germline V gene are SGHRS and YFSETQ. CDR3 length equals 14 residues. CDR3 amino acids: CASKLRILDTEAFF. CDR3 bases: TGCGCCAGCAAACTCAGGATCCTGGACACTGAAGCTTTCTTT.

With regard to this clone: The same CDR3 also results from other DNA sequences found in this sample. CDR3 in amino acids: CASSLGGGGQPQHF. Written as DNA, the CDR3 is TGTGCCAGCAGCTTAGGAGGGGGCGGACAGCCCCAGCATTTT. The chain combines TRBV7-2 with TRBJ1-5, with TRBD1 matching over 7 bases. CDR3 length: 14 amino acids. Germline V CDR1 and CDR2: SGHTA, FQGNSA. V was clipped by 1 base and J by 7 bases; unmatched bases: 4.

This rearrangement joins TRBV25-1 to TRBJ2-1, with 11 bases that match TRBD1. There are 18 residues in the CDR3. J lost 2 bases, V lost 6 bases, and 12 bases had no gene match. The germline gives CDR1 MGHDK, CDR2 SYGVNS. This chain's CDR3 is CASRNAPGQGGPYNEQFF. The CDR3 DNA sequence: TGTGCCAGCAGGAATGCCCCGGGACAGGGGGGACCCTACAATGAGCAGTTCTTC.

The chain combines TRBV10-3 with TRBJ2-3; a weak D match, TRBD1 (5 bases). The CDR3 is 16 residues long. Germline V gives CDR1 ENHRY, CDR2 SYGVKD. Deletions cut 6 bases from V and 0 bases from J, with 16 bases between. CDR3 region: CAIRAWVGASTDTQYF. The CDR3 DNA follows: TGTGCCATCAGGGCCTGGGTTGGGGCCAGCACAGATACGCAGTATTTT.

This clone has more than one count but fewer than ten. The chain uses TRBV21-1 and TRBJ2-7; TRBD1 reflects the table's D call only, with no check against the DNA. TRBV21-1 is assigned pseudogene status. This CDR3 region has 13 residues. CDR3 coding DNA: TGTGCCAGACCTACAGGGATAAGCTACGAGCAGTACTTC. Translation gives CARPTGISYEQYF.

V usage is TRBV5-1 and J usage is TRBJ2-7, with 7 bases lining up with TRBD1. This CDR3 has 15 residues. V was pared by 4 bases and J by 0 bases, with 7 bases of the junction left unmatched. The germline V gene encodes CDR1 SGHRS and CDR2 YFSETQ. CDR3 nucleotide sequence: TGCGCCAGCAGCGTAGGGACAGCCCTCTCCTACGAGCAGTACTTC. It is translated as CASSVGTALSYEQYF.